This T cell receptor (beta chain) was sequenced during a study of blood T cells in healthy people across ages. Next came a second PCR, run for roughly 6 to 11 cycles, which used a sample-barcoded 5' primer along with a J-beta primer mix. TCRdb re-analysed the 5' RACE reads in MiXCR, keeping a single row per CDR3 protein. The sample has around 900,000 distinct CDR3 sequences; 29% are singletons. Staff drew roughly 10 milliliters of peripheral blood from each donor. Each sample had at least 7 million PBMCs isolated. Sequenced input: blood. The clonotype was recovered from a woman older than 75 in good health.

The CDR3 here is CASSQVEGQSPLHF. The CDR3 DNA reads as TGTGCCAGCAGCCAAGTCGAAGGGCAGTCACCCCTCCACTTT. The V and J genes are TRBV14 and TRBJ1-6; unclear D gene. The CDR3 is 14 residues long. Germline assignment: CDR1 SGHDN and CDR2 FVKESK. V lost 1 base and J lost 10, with 11 bases in between.